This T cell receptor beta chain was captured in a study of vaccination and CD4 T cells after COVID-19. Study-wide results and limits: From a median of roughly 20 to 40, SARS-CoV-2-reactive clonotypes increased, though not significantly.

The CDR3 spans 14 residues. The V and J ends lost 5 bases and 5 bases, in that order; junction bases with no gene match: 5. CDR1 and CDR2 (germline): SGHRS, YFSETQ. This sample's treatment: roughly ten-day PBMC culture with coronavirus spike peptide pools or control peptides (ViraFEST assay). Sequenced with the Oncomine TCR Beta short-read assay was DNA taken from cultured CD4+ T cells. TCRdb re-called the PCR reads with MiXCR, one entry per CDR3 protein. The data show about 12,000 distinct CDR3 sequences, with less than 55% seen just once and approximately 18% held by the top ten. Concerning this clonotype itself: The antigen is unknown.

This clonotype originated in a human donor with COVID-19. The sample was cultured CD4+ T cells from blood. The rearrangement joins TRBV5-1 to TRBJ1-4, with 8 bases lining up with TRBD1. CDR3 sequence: CASRLRQGNEKLFF. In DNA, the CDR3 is TGCGCCAGCAGGCTGCGACAGGGGAATGAAAAACTGTTTTTT.